This T cell receptor beta chain was profiled in a study of blood T cell repertoires in COVID-19 (dated by TCRdb to about 2020). As for the study more broadly: Samples covering the acute and convalescent phases of COVID-19 were provided by collaborators in the United States, Italy and Spain. The material from the prospective study consisted of cDNA or gDNA derived from T cells, B-cell-depleted T cells, or PBMCs. The dataset comprised deeply sampled blood TCRbeta repertoires from subjects exposed to, actively infected with, or recovered from COVID-19. A freely available public database, intended as a resource for researchers studying the immune response to SARS-CoV-2, is where the repertoires were released. The samples were drawn from two sources: the first 160 participants of the ongoing ImmuneRACE study, and 1,254 subjects contributed by 6 global collaborators. Nearly every sample came with metadata listing a de-identified subject ID, COVID-19 status, age in years and sex. Where HLA class I and class II types were available, the types were taken from metadata supplied by the sample provider, not from assay-based typing. What the study reported, not specific to this receptor: The quantity of clinical and demographic metadata differed by source and by participant and was supplied without curation.

To note about this clone: Its specific antigen is unknown. Base-call qualities are not available, and no considerably larger clone is one nucleotide away.

TCRbeta CDR3 regions were amplified from genomic DNA by means of the immunoSEQ Assay, a bias-controlled multiplex PCR. Under the source paper's analysis protocol: The number of nucleated cells in each sample was estimated from the amplification of reference gene primers within the assay. Sequence reads were collapsed and filtered to measure the absolute abundance of every unique TCRbeta CDR3 rearrangement. For each sample, productive Simpson clonality was calculated by taking the square root of Simpson's diversity index across productive rearrangements. What TCRdb holds here is the immuneACCESS table cut down to in-frame rearrangements. Part of the clones is not present; checked against another copy, under half of the missing clones reflect an unresolved V gene, and the others are unexplained. V and J calls and clone size are given by that table; D and trimming were obtained from the DNA. In this sample the table shows a few hundred thousand clones, about 80% of which occur a single time. Around 3.7% of the sample comes from the top ten.

Relative to germline, V is missing 1 base and J is missing 6 bases, with 8 bases of the junction outside any gene match. The CDR3 runs 15 residues from the cysteine to the phenylalanine. Only the CDR3 part of the read is kept: 45 bases, read in frame from the first base. Looking up the germline V gene yields CDR1 SGHNT and CDR2 YENEEA. Enrolling through a virtual design, the prospective study's participants ranged in age from roughly 18 to 89 years and lived across 20 to 30 United States geographic areas. In the prospective study, cohorts were assigned on the basis of participant-reported clinical history obtained from a screening survey and a study questionnaire. For ImmuneRACE Cohort 3, a participant was defined as recovered based on two consecutive negative NP/OP PCR tests, clearance by a healthcare professional, or resolution of symptoms. Mobile phlebotomists in the prospective study collected whole blood, serum and a nasopharyngeal or oropharyngeal swab from every participant. Participants in the prospective study had the option to provide additional blood draws and questionnaires over a roughly 2-month period. Prospective study blood samples were shipped either frozen or at room temperature before DNA extraction.

The clonotype was recovered from a man aged 50 or older who had recovered from COVID-19. The rearrangement combines TRBV11-3 with TRBJ2-7, with 8 middle bases fitting TRBD1. Sample: PBMCs or T cells enriched from blood (not recorded which). In nucleotides, the sequence is TGTGCCAGCAGCTTAGGCCTCCAGGGGGCGGGCGAGCAGTACTTC. Its translation is CASSLGLQGAGEQYF. Joined to the reference TRBV11-3 and TRBJ2-7 proteins, this CDR3 gives the full variable domain: EAGVVQSPRYKIIEKKQPVAFWCNPISGHNTLYWYLQNLGQGPELLIRYENEEAVDDSQLPKDRFSAERLKGVDSTLKIQPAELGDSAVYLCASSLGLQGAGEQYFGPGTRLTVT.